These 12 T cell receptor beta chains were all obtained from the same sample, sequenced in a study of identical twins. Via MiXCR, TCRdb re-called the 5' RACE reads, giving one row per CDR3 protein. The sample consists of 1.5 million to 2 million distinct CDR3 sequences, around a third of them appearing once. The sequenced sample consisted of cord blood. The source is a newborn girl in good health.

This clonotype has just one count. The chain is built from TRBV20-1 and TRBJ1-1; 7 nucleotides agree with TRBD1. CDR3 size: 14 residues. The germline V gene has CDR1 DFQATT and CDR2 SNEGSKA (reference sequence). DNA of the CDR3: TGCAGGGACAATCGGTCAGGGGGAGTCACTGAAGCTTTCTTT. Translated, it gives CRDNRSGGVTEAFF.

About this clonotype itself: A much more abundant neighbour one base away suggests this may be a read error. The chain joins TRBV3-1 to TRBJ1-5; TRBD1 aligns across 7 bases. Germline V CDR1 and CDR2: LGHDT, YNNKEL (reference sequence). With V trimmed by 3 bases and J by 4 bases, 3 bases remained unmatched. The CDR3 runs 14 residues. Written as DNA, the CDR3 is TGTGCCAGCAGCCAGACAGGGAGAAATCAGCCCCAGCATTTT. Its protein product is CASSQTGRNQPQHF.

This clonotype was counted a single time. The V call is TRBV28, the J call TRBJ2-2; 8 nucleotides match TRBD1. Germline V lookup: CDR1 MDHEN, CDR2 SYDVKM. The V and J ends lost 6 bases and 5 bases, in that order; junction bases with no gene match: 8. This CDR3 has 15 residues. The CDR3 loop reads CASRRQGSKTGELFF. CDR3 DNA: TGTGCCAGCAGAAGACAGGGGTCTAAGACCGGGGAGCTGTTTTTT.

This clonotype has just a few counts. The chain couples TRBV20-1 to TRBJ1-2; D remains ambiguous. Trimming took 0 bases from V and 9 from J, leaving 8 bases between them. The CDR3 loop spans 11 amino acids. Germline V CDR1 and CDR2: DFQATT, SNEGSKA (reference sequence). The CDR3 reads CSAREGGSYTF. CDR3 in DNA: TGCAGTGCTAGAGAAGGTGGCAGCTACACCTTC.

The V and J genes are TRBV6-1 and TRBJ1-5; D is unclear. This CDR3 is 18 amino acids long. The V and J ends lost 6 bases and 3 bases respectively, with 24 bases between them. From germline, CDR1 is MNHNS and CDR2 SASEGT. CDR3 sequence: CASSSKTVLGLNNQPQHF. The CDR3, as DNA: TGTGCCAGCAGCTCAAAGACCGTCCTCGGGTTAAACAATCAGCCCCAGCATTTT.

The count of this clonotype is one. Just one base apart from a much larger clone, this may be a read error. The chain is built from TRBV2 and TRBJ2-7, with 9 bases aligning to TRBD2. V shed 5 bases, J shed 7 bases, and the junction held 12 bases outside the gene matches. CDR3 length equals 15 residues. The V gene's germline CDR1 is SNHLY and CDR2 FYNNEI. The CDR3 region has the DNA TGTGCCAGCAGTTTCCTGACTAGCGGAGCCAATGAGCAGTACTTC. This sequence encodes CASSFLTSGANEQYF.

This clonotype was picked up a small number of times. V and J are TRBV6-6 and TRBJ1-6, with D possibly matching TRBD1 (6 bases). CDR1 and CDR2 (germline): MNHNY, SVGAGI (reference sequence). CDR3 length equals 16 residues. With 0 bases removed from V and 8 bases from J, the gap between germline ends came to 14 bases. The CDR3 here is CASSYSGRGGDSPLHF. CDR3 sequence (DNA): TGTGCCAGCAGTTACTCAGGCAGGGGAGGAGATTCACCCCTCCACTTT.

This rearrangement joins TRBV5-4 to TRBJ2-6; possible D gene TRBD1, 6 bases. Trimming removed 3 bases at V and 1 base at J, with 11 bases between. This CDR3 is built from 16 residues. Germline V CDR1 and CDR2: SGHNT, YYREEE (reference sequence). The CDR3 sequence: CASSSGHFSGANVLTF. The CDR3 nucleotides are TGTGCCAGCAGCTCGGGACATTTTTCTGGGGCCAACGTCCTGACTTTC.

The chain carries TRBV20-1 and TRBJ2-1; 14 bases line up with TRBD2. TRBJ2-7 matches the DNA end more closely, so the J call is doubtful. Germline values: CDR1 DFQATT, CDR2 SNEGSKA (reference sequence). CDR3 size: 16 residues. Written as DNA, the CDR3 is TGCAGTGCTAGACGGACTAGCGGGGGGCCTTACAATGAGCAGTACTTC. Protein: CSARRTSGGPYNEQYF.

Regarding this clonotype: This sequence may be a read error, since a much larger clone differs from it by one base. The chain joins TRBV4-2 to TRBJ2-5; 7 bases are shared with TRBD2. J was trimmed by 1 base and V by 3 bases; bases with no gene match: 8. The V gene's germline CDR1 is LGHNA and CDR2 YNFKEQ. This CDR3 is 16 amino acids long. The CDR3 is CASSHERTRCQETQYF. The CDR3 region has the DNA TGTGCCAGCAGCCACGAAAGGACTAGATGCCAAGAGACCCAGTACTTC.

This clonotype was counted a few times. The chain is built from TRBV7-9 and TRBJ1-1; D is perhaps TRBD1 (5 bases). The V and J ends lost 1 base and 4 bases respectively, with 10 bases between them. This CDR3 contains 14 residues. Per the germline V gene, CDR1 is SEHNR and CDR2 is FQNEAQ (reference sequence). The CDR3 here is CASSLDRRGTEAFF. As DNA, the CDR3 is TGTGCCAGCAGCTTAGATCGTAGGGGCACTGAAGCTTTCTTT.

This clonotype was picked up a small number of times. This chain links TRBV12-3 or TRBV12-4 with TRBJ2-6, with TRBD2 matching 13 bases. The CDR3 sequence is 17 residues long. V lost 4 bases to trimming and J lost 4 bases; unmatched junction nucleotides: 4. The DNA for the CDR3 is TGTGCCAGCAGTTCCGGACTAGCGGGAGTGGGGGCCAACGTCCTGACTTTC. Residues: CASSSGLAGVGANVLTF.